Shown below are 16 T cell receptor beta chains from a single sample sequenced in a study of response to subunit inactivated influenza vaccine. Each CDR3 protein is one row after TCRdb ran MiXCR on the RT-PCR reads. The sample contains a few hundred thousand distinct CDR3 sequences, 12% to 15% of which appear only once. Sample: PBMCs from blood, taken 11 to 12 days after vaccination. Receptors originate from a man in his fifties who received an inactivated influenza vaccine.

CDR3 sequence: CASSPRQTYNSPLHF. The CDR3 DNA sequence: TGTGCCAGCAGCCCTAGACAGACTTATAATTCACCCCTCCACTTT. The V call is TRBV7-2, the J call TRBJ1-6; D may be TRBD1 (5 bases). V lost 5 bases, J lost 4 bases, and 12 bases lay in between. In germline, CDR1 is SGHTA, CDR2 FQGNSA. The CDR3 has 15 residues.

The chain couples TRBV5-1 to TRBJ2-3; 9 bases align to TRBD2. Per the germline V gene, CDR1 is SGHRS and CDR2 is YFSETQ. After removal of 4 bases from V and 2 bases from J, the junction contained 8 bases not matched to a gene. This CDR3 has 16 amino acids. Here the CDR3 reads CASSHRTSEFTDTQYF. The DNA of the CDR3 is TGCGCCAGCAGCCACCGGACTAGCGAGTTCACAGATACGCAGTATTTT.

The J gene is TRBJ1-5, the V gene TRBV6-5, with D hard to call. The CDR3 is made up of 15 amino acids. V lost 1 base and J lost 1, with 8 bases in between. The V gene's germline CDR1 is MNHEY and CDR2 SVGAGI. The chain's CDR3 is CASSYLGGSNQPQHF. The CDR3 DNA reads TGTGCCAGCAGTTACTTGGGTGGGAGCAATCAGCCCCAGCATTTT.

The CDR3 DNA sequence: TGTGCCAGCAGCCAAACTCACAGGGGCAAATCCTACAATGAGCAGTTCTTC. This gives the protein CASSQTHRGKSYNEQFF. V is TRBV14 and J is TRBJ2-1; 7 bases are shared with TRBD1. Trimming at V came to 2 bases and at J to 1 base, leaving 8 bases not matched to a gene. The CDR3 has 17 residues. From germline, CDR1 is SGHDN and CDR2 FVKESK.

This clonotype has ten or more counts. The V call is TRBV7-6, the J call TRBJ1-5; the match to TRBD1 covers 7 bases. V lost 4 bases to trimming and J lost 2 bases; unmatched junction nucleotides: 8. This CDR3 contains 16 residues. Germline CDR1 reads SGHVS; CDR2 reads FNYEAQ. CDR3 amino acids: CASSSFDRAGNQPQHF. For the CDR3, the DNA is TGTGCCAGCAGCTCGTTCGACAGGGCCGGCAATCAGCCCCAGCATTTT.

This clonotype was counted only a few times. The chain recombines TRBV5-1 with TRBJ2-3; D gene uncertain. Between the trimmed V and J ends, which lost 0 bases and 3 bases, there was a span of 11 bases. CDR3 length: 15 amino acids. CDR1 and CDR2 from the germline V gene are SGHRS and YFSETQ. The CDR3, as DNA: TGCGCCAGCAGCTTGGACCACGCCGGGACAGATACGCAGTATTTT. It yields the protein CASSLDHAGTDTQYF.

This chain links TRBV20-1 with TRBJ1-1; 7 positions match TRBD1. J was trimmed by 1 base and V by 1 base; bases with no gene match: 6. CDR3 length: 15 residues. Germline V gene lookup returns CDR1 DFQATT and CDR2 SNEGSKA (reference sequence). The CDR3 region has the DNA TGCAGTGCTAGAGCCGGGACAGCCCAGAACACTGAAGCTTTCTTT. This gives the protein CSARAGTAQNTEAFF.

The chain combines TRBV9 with TRBJ2-1, with TRBD2 identical over 7 bases. The CDR3 covers 16 residues. CDR1 SGDLS and CDR2 YYNGEE come from the germline V gene. V lost 0 bases and J lost 3; bases outside the gene matches: 6. The CDR3 reads CASSVVAGVSYNEQFF. CDR3 nucleotides: TGTGCCAGCAGCGTAGTTGCGGGAGTGAGCTACAATGAGCAGTTCTTC.

This chain uses TRBV19 with TRBJ1-2; D unclear. CDR1 and CDR2 from the germline V gene are LNHDA and SQIVND (reference sequence). The CDR3 is 14 amino acids. V was trimmed by 7 bases and J by 6 bases, leaving 18 bases between them. The CDR3 region is CASTHIGVPDGYTF. CDR3 DNA sequence: TGTGCCAGTACCCACATTGGGGTTCCGGATGGCTACACCTTC.

The chain has TRBV5-1 and TRBJ2-3, with 8 bases matching TRBD1. Per germline, CDR1 SGHRS and CDR2 YFSETQ. This CDR3 region has 14 residues. Germline trimming cut 3 bases from V and 4 bases from J; bases unmatched to any gene: 4. The CDR3 DNA sequence: TGCGCCAGCAGCTCGCGACAGGGGTCAGATACGCAGTATTTT. Protein sequence: CASSSRQGSDTQYF.

The chain is built from TRBV18 and TRBJ2-3; a weak D match, TRBD2 (6 bases). The CDR3 sequence is 15 residues long. V was pared by 5 bases and J by 0 bases, with 12 bases between. Germline V CDR1 and CDR2: KGHSH, LQKENI. As DNA, the CDR3 is TGTGCCAGCTCAGGCGGGATTACTAGCACAGATACGCAGTATTTT. Its translation: CASSGGITSTDTQYF.

The chain employs TRBV4-2 and TRBJ2-1; no definite D call. The germline CDR1 and CDR2 sequences are LGHNA and YNFKEQ. The V and J ends lost 0 bases and 3 bases respectively, with 15 bases between them. CDR3 length equals 17 residues. The CDR3: CASSQDLVVWDYNEQFF. As DNA, the CDR3 is TGTGCCAGCAGCCAAGATTTAGTGGTATGGGACTACAATGAGCAGTTCTTC.

This chain uses TRBV10-3 with TRBJ1-1; D is ambiguous. CDR3 size: 13 residues. V gave up 5 bases and J gave up 1 base, with 8 bases separating them. Germline V gene sequence: CDR1 ENHRY, CDR2 SYGVKD. The CDR3 spells CAISIRENTEAFF. CDR3 nucleotides: TGTGCCATCAGTATCCGGGAGAACACTGAAGCTTTCTTT.

The chain combines TRBV29-1 with TRBJ1-1; the D gene is possibly TRBD1 (6 bases). CDR1 is SQVTM, CDR2 ANQGSEA, per germline. This CDR3 comprises 13 residues. The V and J ends lost 4 bases and 2 bases respectively, with 11 bases between them. CDR3 sequence: CSVGGLANTEAFF. DNA of the CDR3: TGCAGCGTTGGGGGGCTGGCTAACACTGAAGCTTTCTTT.

This clonotype occurred a few times. This chain links TRBV10-3 with TRBJ2-2; D assignment may be TRBD1 or TRBD2 (6 bases each). CDR1 and CDR2 (germline): ENHRY, SYGVKD. V was trimmed by 0 bases and J by 0 bases, leaving 14 bases between them. This CDR3 is 18 amino acids long. CDR3 sequence (DNA): TGTGCCATCAGTGAGTCGCTATCGGGGGCCTCGAACACCGGGGAGCTGTTTTTT. Its protein is CAISESLSGASNTGELFF.

This chain links TRBV7-6 with TRBJ2-5; no reliable D call. Deletions cut 4 bases from V and 0 bases from J, with 12 bases between. This CDR3 has 15 amino acids. Germline V gives CDR1 SGHVS, CDR2 FNYEAQ. CDR3 amino acids: CASSSSPRDQETQYF. The CDR3 nucleotides read TGTGCCAGCAGCTCCTCACCCCGGGACCAAGAGACCCAGTACTTC.